This T cell receptor beta chain was recovered during a study of T cell responses to AZD1222 COVID-19 vaccine. Profiling relied on immunoSEQ multiplex PCR, and the TCRdb table lists in-frame clones only, not all of them. The table has more than 70,000 clones, nearly 90% seen once. Points from the study as a whole: Spike-specific TCR depth and breadth grew after two AZD1222 doses. Most donors were white British and more were female, and clonal diversity was possibly underestimated.

Trimming cost V 7 bases and J 6 bases; bases outside gene matches: 12. The CDR3 sequence is 15 residues long. Germline V gene data show CDR1 as LNHDA and CDR2 as SQIVND (reference sequence). Recipients boosted at about 4 weeks or about 12 weeks are pooled. On this clone: Its target is unknown.

Source: peripheral blood, taken 28 days after the second AZD1222 dose. The TCR originated in an adult who received the AZD1222 COVID-19 vaccine. V is TRBV19 and J is TRBJ2-7, with 10 bases matching TRBD2. The CDR3 DNA follows: TGTGCCAGTACCCCTCAAGCGGGAGGGATGGGCGAGCAGTACTTC. Protein: CASTPQAGGMGEQYF.